The rows below give T cell receptor beta chains drawn from one sample of a study of molecular identifiers for immune sequencing clone quantification. TCRdb re-called the PCR reads with MiXCR, one entry per CDR3 protein. This sample has 300,000 to 400,000 distinct CDR3 sequences, with over 20% found just once. The sample was naive CD8+ T cells from blood, with Jurkat cell RNA spiked in. These receptors were collected from a human donor in good health. Some libraries in this study had Jurkat cell RNA spiked in. The CDR3 runs from the conserved cysteine through the conserved F or W. D genes are given only for firm matches. The size field is filled for only some rows; it gives once, few, many or a size class.

j_call v_call clone_size d_call cdr3_aa cdr3_nt
TRBJ2-3 TRBV7-9 NA TRBD1 CASSLQGVRFTDTQYF TGTGCCAGCAGCTTGCAGGGGGTACGGTTCACAGATACGCAGTATTTT
TRBJ2-7 TRBV7-9 many NA CASMSQGQRVEQYF TGTGCCAGCATGAGCCAAGGTCAAAGGGTCGAGCAGTACTTC
TRBJ2-7 TRBV29-1 many NA CSVGRDSSYEQYF TGCAGCGTTGGGAGGGACTCCTCCTACGAGCAGTACTTC
TRBJ2-7 TRBV29-1 NA NA CSVVYDYSYERYF TGCAGCGTTGTCTATGACTACTCCTACGAGCGGTACTTC
TRBJ1-1 TRBV12-3/TRBV12-4 many NA CASSLDFMNTEAFF TGTGCCAGCAGTTTAGATTTCATGAACACTGAAGCTTTCTTT
TRBJ2-2 TRBV29-1 many NA CSVEEGTGELFF TGCAGCGTTGAGGAAGGAACCGGGGAGCTGTTTTTT
TRBJ2-2 TRBV25-1 NA NA CASSDLETVGELFF TGTGCCAGCAGTGATTTGGAGACAGTCGGGGAGCTGTTTTTT
TRBJ2-3 TRBV6-6 many NA CASSYAPDTQYF TGTGCCAGCAGTTATGCCCCAGATACGCAGTATTTT
TRBJ2-5 TRBV28 many TRBD1 CASSLSRTGGGETQYF TGTGCCAGCAGTTTATCTAGGACAGGGGGAGGAGAGACCCAGTACTTC
TRBJ1-5 TRBV23-1 many NA CASSQYRSRTSGTHF TGCGCCAGCAGTCAATACAGGTCCCGAACTTCCGGGACGCATTTT
TRBJ1-4 TRBV12-3/TRBV12-4 NA NA CASSSRGKLFF TGTGCCAGCAGTTCCCGGGGAAAACTGTTTTTT
TRBJ2-7 TRBV5-1 many TRBD2 CASSAAPTTSGMGYEQYF TGCGCCAGCAGTGCTGCCCCTACCACTAGCGGGATGGGGTACGAGCAGTACTTC
TRBJ2-2 TRBV12-3/TRBV12-4 many TRBD2 CASSYLGGANTGELFF TGTGCCAGCAGTTACCTTGGGGGGGCGAACACCGGGGAGCTGTTTTTT
TRBJ2-7 TRBV29-1 many TRBD2 CSVEEGLAGGSSYEQYF TGCAGCGTTGAAGAAGGACTAGCGGGGGGGAGCTCCTACGAGCAGTACTTC
TRBJ2-3 TRBV20-1 many TRBD2 CSARATSGSTSTDTQYF TGCAGTGCTAGAGCTACTAGCGGGAGTACCAGCACAGATACGCAGTATTTT
TRBJ2-2 TRBV5-1 many NA CASSLGLVRNTGELFF TGCGCCAGCAGCTTGGGATTGGTTAGGAACACCGGGGAGCTGTTTTTT
TRBJ1-1 TRBV28 many NA CASRSGRAGEGAFF TGTGCCAGCAGATCCGGCAGGGCGGGGGAGGGAGCTTTCTTT
TRBJ1-2 TRBV4-3 many NA CASSQGQGALYGYTF TGCGCCAGCAGCCAAGGACAAGGGGCCCTCTATGGCTACACCTTC
TRBJ1-6 TRBV4-3 NA NA CASSLGRASGSPLHF TGCGCCAGCAGCCTGGGGAGGGCAAGTGGTTCACCCCTCCACTTT
TRBJ2-4 TRBV2 few NA CASSDMGGRDIQYF TGTGCCAGCAGTGATATGGGGGGCCGGGACATTCAGTACTTC
TRBJ1-3 TRBV4-3 many NA CASSQDLLIGNTIYF TGCGCCAGCAGCCAAGATCTATTGATAGGAAACACCATATATTTT
TRBJ2-3 TRBV4-1 few NA CASSQEGGRLGTDTQYF TGCGCCAGCAGCCAAGAAGGTGGCAGGCTAGGCACAGATACGCAGTATTTT
TRBJ1-5 TRBV28 many NA CASSFRGARQPQHF TGTGCCAGCAGTTTTCGGGGGGCTAGGCAGCCCCAGCATTTT
TRBJ2-3 TRBV4-1 few TRBD2 CASSPSGASGGGTDTQYF TGCGCCAGCAGCCCCTCAGGGGCTAGCGGGGGGGGCACAGATACGCAGTATTTT
TRBJ2-3 TRBV27 few TRBD2 CASRPGLDTDTQYF TGTGCCAGCAGGCCGGGACTAGACACAGATACGCAGTATTTT
TRBJ1-5 TRBV27 NA NA CASSFRVNQPQHF TGTGCCAGCAGTTTCAGGGTGAATCAGCCCCAGCATTTT
TRBJ2-3 TRBV11-3 many NA CASSPGEGEDERDTQYF TGTGCCAGCAGCCCAGGGGAAGGAGAAGACGAAAGAGATACGCAGTATTTT
TRBJ2-7 TRBV27 many NA CASSLSSWGSYEQYF TGTGCCAGCAGTTTATCGAGTTGGGGGTCCTACGAGCAGTACTTC
TRBJ2-3 TRBV20-1 many TRBD2 CSARPWRGYTDTQYF TGCAGTGCTAGACCCTGGCGGGGGTACACAGATACGCAGTATTTT
TRBJ2-7 TRBV30 NA NA CAWSVGGDEQYF TGTGCCTGGAGTGTCGGGGGCGACGAGCAGTACTTC
TRBJ2-3 TRBV9 few TRBD2 CASSVSGLAGGYTDTQYF TGTGCCAGCAGCGTAAGTGGTCTAGCGGGAGGGTACACAGATACGCAGTATTTT
TRBJ2-7 TRBV6-2/TRBV6-3 many NA CASSYSKGRGPYEQYF TGTGCCAGCAGTTACTCGAAGGGCAGGGGACCCTACGAGCAGTACTTC
TRBJ2-3 TRBV24-1 many TRBD1 CATSRDRGQEDTQYF TGTGCCACCAGCCGGGACAGGGGGCAGGAAGATACGCAGTATTTT
TRBJ2-5 TRBV6-9 NA NA CASSYSIVSLARETQYF TGTGCCAGCAGTTATTCGATCGTTAGTCTAGCGCGGGAGACCCAGTACTTC
TRBJ2-2 TRBV14 NA TRBD2 CASSQVLGLTSGNTGELFF TGTGCCAGCAGCCAAGTGTTGGGTCTTACTAGCGGAAACACCGGGGAGCTGTTTTTT
TRBJ1-1 TRBV19 NA NA CASRDTNTEASF TGTGCCAGTAGGGACACGAACACTGAAGCTTCCTTT
TRBJ1-2 TRBV5-6 NA NA CASSFVQVNYGYTF TGTGCCAGCAGCTTCGTCCAGGTTAACTATGGCTACACCTTC